These 25 T cell receptor beta chains were sequenced from one sample in a study of CD8+ T cells in alopecia areata (dated by TCRdb to 2016 to 2018). The treatment or condition label on this specimen signifies: oral pan-JAK inhibitor, 5-10 mg twice daily. Receptors were amplified or captured by the immunoSEQ multiplex PCR assay. For TCR sequencing, RNA was extracted from every sample and reverse transcribed into cDNA to serve as template. TCRdb's version of the immuneACCESS table is confined to in-frame rearrangements and falls short of the full clone set. An unresolved V gene accounts for under half of the shortfall where checked; the remainder is of unknown origin. The table for this sample lists approximately 210,000 clones; just under 65% of them were counted only once. Clones ranked in the top ten supply about 1.3% of the sample. This sample comprised CD4+ T cells sorted from blood, obtained around week 49, from a patient treated with tofacitinib. These receptors came from a human donor with alopecia areata.

This clone was seen only a few times. The J gene is TRBJ2-5, the V gene TRBV7-9; D possibly uses TRBD1 or TRBD2 (6 bases each). The length of the CDR3 is 16 residues. The V end was cut by 5 bases, the J end by 5 bases, with 21 bases between. Germline loops: CDR1 SEHNR, CDR2 FQNEAQ (reference sequence). The CDR3 reads CASSPLGGHLRETQYF. The CDR3 DNA is TGTGCCAGCAGCCCCCTCGGGGGACACCTAAGGGAGACCCAGTACTTC.

V and J are TRBV10-3 and TRBJ2-1; possibly TRBD2 for D (6 bases). The V gene's germline CDR1 is ENHRY and CDR2 SYGVKD. Trimming left V 8 bases short and J 4 bases short, with 15 bases between. The CDR3 contains 14 residues. Written as DNA, the CDR3 is TGTGCCATCTCGACGGGGGACCGATACAATGAGCAGTTCTTC. This encodes CAISTGDRYNEQFF.

V usage is TRBV4-1 and J usage is TRBJ2-6; D may match TRBD1 or TRBD2 (6 bases each). V lost 7 bases to trimming and J lost 4 bases, with 14 bases between them. The CDR3 has 15 residues. The V gene's germline CDR1 is MGHRA and CDR2 YSYEKL. The CDR3 is CASTPPGAGANVLTF. The CDR3 bases are TGCGCCAGCACCCCTCCGGGGGCAGGGGCCAACGTCCTGACTTTC.

This clone turned up a few times. The V gene is TRBV30, the J gene TRBJ2-6, with D possibly matching TRBD2 (7 bases). Germline V gene lookup returns CDR1 GTSNPN and CDR2 SVGIG (reference sequence). The CDR3 totals 16 residues. For the CDR3, the DNA is TGTGCTCGAGGGAGGGGACAAACTTCTGGGGCCAACGTCCTGACTTTC. As protein: CARGRGQTSGANVLTF.

This chain connects TRBV7-2 to TRBJ2-7, with 7 bases identical to TRBD1. The CDR3 is 15 residues long. V lost 5 bases, J lost 1 base, and 8 bases stayed unmatched. CDR1 is SGHTA, CDR2 FQGNSA, per germline. The CDR3 loop is CASSNRDSLSYEQYF. The DNA of the CDR3 is TGTGCCAGCAGCAACCGGGACAGCTTATCCTACGAGCAGTACTTC.

CDR3 region: CAISDGQGAGETQYF. As DNA, the CDR3 is TGTGCCATCAGTGACGGACAGGGGGCTGGAGAGACCCAGTACTTC. The rearrangement links TRBV10-3 to TRBJ2-5; 11 positions agree with TRBD1. After removal of 3 bases from V and 4 bases from J, the junction contained 4 bases not matched to a gene. CDR1 ENHRY and CDR2 SYGVKD come from the germline V gene. CDR3 length: 15 residues.

This clone was counted between two and nine times. This sequence joins TRBV14 and TRBJ2-1, with 7 bases identical to TRBD2. V trimming: 4 bases; J trimming: 0 bases; junction bases outside the gene matches: 9. This CDR3 has 17 amino acids. Germline lookup yields CDR1 SGHDN and CDR2 FVKESK. The CDR3 reads CASSPTGGKSSYNEQFF. In nucleotides, the CDR3 is TGTGCCAGCAGCCCCACGGGAGGAAAGAGCTCCTACAATGAGCAGTTCTTC. Together with reference TRBV14 and TRBJ2-1, the CDR3 gives the full variable domain: EAGVTQFPSHSVIEKGQTVTLRCDPISGHDNLYWYRRVMGKEIKFLLHFVKESKQDESGMPNNRFLAERTGGTYSTLKVQPAELEDSGVYFCASSPTGGKSSYNEQFFGPGTRLTVL.

This clone was observed a single time. The chain is built from TRBV5-1 and TRBJ2-7, with D possibly being TRBD1 (6 bases). Trimming left V 3 bases short and J 3 bases short, with 22 bases between. The CDR3 consists of 17 residues. Germline CDR1 SGHRS, CDR2 YFSETQ. The CDR3: CASSSYNADSLFYEQYF. The CDR3 coding sequence is TGCGCCAGCAGCTCTTACAATGCGGACAGCCTTTTCTACGAGCAGTACTTC.

Judged by abundance, this clone is medium-sized. This chain uses TRBV19 with TRBJ1-5; D is undetermined. The germline V and J ends were trimmed by 3 bases and 3 bases, with 12 bases remaining between them. The germline gives CDR1 LNHDA, CDR2 SQIVND (reference sequence). CDR3 length: 15 amino acids. This chain's CDR3 is CASSMGAVNNQPQHF. The CDR3 DNA follows: TGTGCCAGTAGTATGGGCGCAGTCAACAATCAGCCCCAGCATTTT.

This chain joins TRBV12-5 and TRBJ1-1; a possible D gene is TRBD1 (5 bases). Trimming removed 7 bases at V and 4 bases at J, with 10 bases between. Germline CDR1 is LGHNT and CDR2 is FRNRAP. The length of the CDR3 is 12 residues. The DNA for the CDR3 is TGTGCTAGTGTTCAGGGTATCACTGAAGCTTTCTTT. It codes for CASVQGITEAFF.

The CDR3 here is CASSSRSRVLVNYGYTF. The CDR3 region has the DNA TGTGCCAGCAGCTCAAGATCCAGGGTACTAGTGAACTATGGCTACACCTTC. The gene calls are TRBV5-6 and TRBJ1-2; possibly TRBD1 for D (5 bases). V was shortened by 3 bases and J by 2 bases, with 20 bases between the two germline ends. From germline, CDR1 is SGHDT and CDR2 YYEEEE. The CDR3 extends over 17 amino acids.

This chain links TRBV6-1 with TRBJ1-2; D call uncertain. The CDR3 contains 12 residues. The V end lost 2 bases, the J end lost 2 bases, and 3 bases lay between the germline ends. The germline CDR1 and CDR2 sequences are MNHNS and SASEGT. In DNA, the CDR3 is TGTGCCAGCAGTGAACGGAACTATGGCTACACCTTC. Its translation is CASSERNYGYTF.

The rearrangement joins TRBV19 to TRBJ1-5; 7 nucleotides align to TRBD1. This CDR3 region has 14 residues. V was pared by 7 bases and J by 2 bases, with 5 bases of the junction left unmatched. Germline CDR1 is LNHDA and CDR2 is SQIVND (reference sequence). The CDR3 is CASMTGLGNQPQHF. The CDR3 bases are TGTGCCAGTATGACAGGGTTGGGCAATCAGCCCCAGCATTTT.

The chain couples TRBV5-1 to TRBJ1-4; no clear D. V gave up 5 bases and J gave up 5 bases, with 7 bases separating them. This CDR3 contains 12 residues. Germline CDR1 SGHRS, CDR2 YFSETQ. Written as DNA, the CDR3 is TGCGCCAGCAGTAACGGGAATGAAAAACTGTTTTTT. Amino acids: CASSNGNEKLFF. The entire variable domain, with the rest obtained from reference TRBV5-1 and TRBJ1-4, is as follows: KAGVTQTPRYLIKTRGQQVTLSCSPISGHRSVSWYQQTPGQGLQFLFEYFSETQRNKGNFPGRFSGRQFSNSRSEMNVSTLELGDSALYLCASSNGNEKLFFGSGTQLSVL.

The chain has TRBV29-1 and TRBJ1-1; D uncertain. This CDR3 spans 10 amino acids. Germline-derived CDR1 and CDR2 are SQVTM and ANQGSEA. V was trimmed by 4 bases and J by 7 bases, leaving 7 bases between them. The CDR3 reads CSVAEVEAFF. DNA for the CDR3: TGCAGCGTTGCCGAGGTTGAAGCTTTCTTT.

The chain couples TRBV9 to TRBJ1-1; TRBD1 aligns across 7 bases. This CDR3 contains 16 residues. V shed 3 bases and J 8 bases; nucleotides not matched to a gene: 16. Germline V lookup: CDR1 SGDLS, CDR2 YYNGEE. Written as DNA, the CDR3 is TGTGCCAGCAGCGCTGGGGTAGGGGTGACGACAGGGGAAGCTTTCTTT. Translation gives CASSAGVGVTTGEAFF.

CDR3 region: CASSLGSLAGRTEAFF. CDR3 nucleotides: TGTGCCAGCAGCTTAGGGTCATTGGCGGGAAGGACTGAAGCTTTCTTT. The chain is built from TRBV7-2 and TRBJ1-1, with no clear D. This CDR3 comprises 16 residues. From germline, CDR1 is SGHTA and CDR2 FQGNSA. V lost 1 base, J lost 5 bases, and 17 bases lay in between.

This clone was counted between two and nine times. The gene calls are TRBV29-1 and TRBJ2-5; 7 bases align to TRBD1. This CDR3 is 15 amino acids long. Trimming cost V 7 bases and J 2 bases; bases outside gene matches: 13. CDR1 is SQVTM and CDR2 is ANQGSEA in the germline V gene. This chain's CDR3 is CSGVGPTGYQETQYF. The CDR3 DNA reads TGCAGCGGCGTCGGGCCGACAGGGTATCAAGAGACCCAGTACTTC.

This clone was observed a handful of times. The J gene is TRBJ2-5, the V gene TRBV5-6, with unresolved D. Germline loops: CDR1 SGHDT, CDR2 YYEEEE. V lost 0 bases and J lost 6, with 9 bases in between. The CDR3 contains 13 residues. In DNA, the CDR3 is TGTGCCAGCAGCTTGGATGGGTTAAAGACCCAGTACTTC. Its protein product is CASSLDGLKTQYF.

In this sample, this clone turned up a few times. This sequence joins TRBV18 and TRBJ1-2, with 10 bases fitting TRBD1. The CDR3 length is 15 residues. Germline CDR1 is KGHSH and CDR2 is LQKENI. Germline trimming cut 3 bases from V and 4 bases from J; bases unmatched to any gene: 5. CDR3 protein: CASSPGTGALYGYTF. As DNA, the CDR3 is TGTGCCAGCTCACCTGGGACAGGGGCCCTCTATGGCTACACCTTC. The whole variable domain, remainder taken from reference TRBV18 and TRBJ1-2, is NAGVMQNPRHLVRRRGQEARLRCSPMKGHSHVYWYRQLPEEGLKFMVYLQKENIIDESGMPKERFSAEFPKEGPSILRIQQVVRGDSAAYFCASSPGTGALYGYTFGSGTRLTVV.

This chain connects TRBV30 to TRBJ2-1; D unclear. This CDR3 is 14 amino acids long. Per the germline V gene, CDR1 is GTSNPN and CDR2 is SVGIG (reference sequence). The V and J ends lost 4 bases and 1 base respectively, with 11 bases between them. The CDR3, as DNA: TGTGCCTGGAAGCCCCTCTTATCCTACAATGAGCAGTTCTTC. It specifies CAWKPLLSYNEQFF. Full variable domain (rest looked up from reference TRBV30 and TRBJ2-1): SQTIHQWPATLVQPVGSPLSLECTVEGTSNPNLYWYRQAAGRGLQLLFYSVGIGQISSEVPQNLSASRPQDRQFILSSKKLLLSDSGFYLCAWKPLLSYNEQFFGPGTRLTVL.

This rearrangement joins TRBV2 to TRBJ1-2; D not resolved. Per the germline V gene, CDR1 is SNHLY and CDR2 is FYNNEI. Trimming cost V 2 bases and J 6 bases, with 7 bases left between them. CDR3 length: 12 residues. CDR3 nucleotide sequence: TGTGCCAGCAGTGAACGGGGAAATGGCTACACCTTC. Protein product: CASSERGNGYTF.

In the case of this clone: Other nucleotide sequences in the sample specify the same CDR3. The chain joins TRBV29-1 to TRBJ1-2; D may be TRBD1 (5 bases). The V gene lost 4 bases and the J gene lost 4 bases, with 7 bases spanning the gap. Germline V lookup: CDR1 SQVTM, CDR2 ANQGSEA. The CDR3 totals 11 residues. The CDR3 DNA follows: TGCAGCGTTGGGGGCAGCTATGGCTACACCTTC. Encoded protein: CSVGGSYGYTF.

The chain recombines TRBV10-3 with TRBJ2-6; D remains ambiguous. The CDR3 consists of 15 residues. Trimming pared 3 bases from V and 4 bases from J, leaving 10 bases between. Germline loops: CDR1 ENHRY, CDR2 SYGVKD. CDR3 residues: CAISDPLTGANVLTF. In DNA form, the CDR3 reads TGTGCCATCAGTGACCCCCTCACAGGGGCCAACGTCCTGACTTTC.

There are a few counts of this clone. This chain connects TRBV2 to TRBJ1-1, with a tentative D call TRBD1 (6 bases). V was cut by 4 bases and J by 2 bases, with 11 bases left in between. Germline assignment: CDR1 SNHLY and CDR2 FYNNEI. The CDR3 has 14 amino acids. CDR3 bases: TGTGCCAGCAGTGTAAGGACAGATAACACTGAAGCTTTCTTT. This sequence encodes CASSVRTDNTEAFF.